The 26 T cell receptor beta chains presented below share a single source sample, sequenced in a study of shared clonotypes between healthy human individuals (dated by TCRdb to 2020 to 2021). The library was produced with the immunoSEQ multiplex PCR assay. Sourced from immuneACCESS, this table was stored by TCRdb with only in-frame sequences that have V and J called. A share of the clones is absent; for the studies checked, an unresolved V gene accounts for under half, and the remainder has no known explanation. For this sample there are about 2.1 million clones; 93% appear just once. The leading ten clones occupy over 1.5% of the sample. CD8 naive samples consisted of CD45RO-negative cells that were positively selected for CCR7, yielding a CD45RA+CCR7+ population without TemRA cells. Sequenced input: naive CD8+ T cells from PBMCs. The cell subset or site label of this sample denotes: CD45RA+CCR7+. These receptor sequences come from a man younger than 35 in good health. Some clones in this sample may be carry-over from other donors' samples.

The chain's CDR3 is CASSSEKSTGELFF. CDR3 sequence (DNA): TGTGCCAGCAGCTCTGAGAAAAGCACCGGGGAGCTGTTTTTT. The V gene is TRBV7-9, the J gene TRBJ2-2; D gene uncertain. V gave up 4 bases and J gave up 4 bases, with 10 bases separating them. The CDR3 extends over 14 amino acids. In germline, CDR1 is SEHNR, CDR2 FQNEAQ (reference sequence).

The chain joins TRBV9 to TRBJ2-7; D is unclear. The germline CDR1 and CDR2 sequences are SGDLS and YYNGEE. V lost 0 bases and J 3 bases, leaving 10 bases between the germline ends. The CDR3 consists of 14 residues. The CDR3 sequence is CASSVDAIDYEQYF. CDR3 nucleotide sequence: TGTGCCAGCAGCGTAGACGCCATTGACTACGAGCAGTACTTC. The full variable domain, rest sourced from reference TRBV9 and TRBJ2-7, is DSGVTQTPKHLITATGQRVTLRCSPRSGDLSVYWYQQSLDQGLQFLIQYYNGEERAKGNILERFSAQQFPDLHSELNLSSLELGDSALYFCASSVDAIDYEQYFGPGTRLTVT.

The DNA of the CDR3 is TGTGCCAGCAGCTTAGATTTCGGGACTAGCGGCTACAATGAGCAGTTCTTC. Translated: CASSLDFGTSGYNEQFF. V and J are TRBV11-2 and TRBJ2-1; 11 nucleotides line up with TRBD2. Germline CDR1 and CDR2: SGHAT and FQNNGV. V trimming: 0 bases; J trimming: 3 bases; junction bases outside the gene matches: 4. This CDR3 has 17 amino acids.

The gene calls are TRBV7-9 and TRBJ2-2, with 12 bases matching TRBD2. The trim removed 8 bases at V and 1 base at J, leaving 2 bases unmatched. The CDR3 has 15 amino acids. Germline V gene sequence: CDR1 SEHNR, CDR2 FQNEAQ (reference sequence). CDR3 in amino acids: CASGTSGWNTGELFF. The CDR3 nucleotides read TGTGCCAGCGGGACTAGCGGGTGGAACACCGGGGAGCTGTTTTTT.

This clone has a handful of counts. This sample includes further DNA sequences coding for the same CDR3. The chain couples TRBV19 to TRBJ1-1; D is ambiguous. The CDR3 is 14 residues long. The germline CDR1 and CDR2 sequences are LNHDA and SQIVND (reference sequence). The V end was cut by 3 bases, the J end by 1 base, with 9 bases between. CDR3 nucleotide sequence: TGTGCCAGTAGTATTTCTCGGGGGAACACTGAAGCTTTCTTT. Its protein is CASSISRGNTEAFF.

V and J are TRBV11-2 and TRBJ2-1; D unresolved. The CDR3 is 13 amino acids. From germline, CDR1 is SGHAT and CDR2 FQNNGV. The germline V and J ends were trimmed by 4 bases and 9 bases, with 13 bases remaining between them. The DNA for the CDR3 is TGTGCCAGCAGCTCGCGCGTAGATGCTGAGCAGTTCTTC. Translated, it gives CASSSRVDAEQFF.

This clone has only one observation. The rearrangement uses TRBV11-2 and TRBJ2-1; 7 nucleotides align to TRBD1. The germline V gene has CDR1 SGHAT and CDR2 FQNNGV. The V gene end was trimmed by 0 bases and the J gene end by 6 bases; junction bases not matched to a gene: 5. The CDR3 consists of 15 residues. This CDR3 reads CASSLDLTGSNEQFF. The CDR3 coding sequence is TGTGCCAGCAGCTTAGATTTGACAGGGAGCAATGAGCAGTTCTTC. The variable domain in full, with the rest retrieved from reference TRBV11-2 and TRBJ2-1, is EAGVAQSPRYKIIEKRQSVAFWCNPISGHATLYWYQQILGQGPKLLIQFQNNGVVDDSQLPKDRFSAERLKGVDSTLKIQPAKLEDSAVYLCASSLDLTGSNEQFFGPGTRLTVL.

This chain connects TRBV4-2 to TRBJ2-1; D is unclear. V dropped 0 bases and J dropped 6 bases, with 9 bases sitting between them. The CDR3 consists of 14 residues. The V gene's germline CDR1 is LGHNA and CDR2 YNFKEQ. CDR3: CASSQEGRGNEQFF. As DNA, the CDR3 is TGTGCCAGCAGCCAAGAGGGTCGAGGCAATGAGCAGTTCTTC.

V and J are TRBV19 and TRBJ1-2; no reliable D call. V lost 11 bases and J lost 4, with 11 bases in between. Germline lookup yields CDR1 LNHDA and CDR2 SQIVND (reference sequence). This CDR3 is built from 11 residues. The CDR3 DNA is TGTGCCGCCCGGACTGGCTATGGCTACACCTTC. It translates to CAARTGYGYTF.

This chain uses TRBV27 with TRBJ2-7; 8 bases line up with TRBD1. The CDR3 covers 16 residues. V dropped 5 bases and J dropped 5; count of bases not matched to a gene: 14. Germline assignment: CDR1 MNHEY and CDR2 SMNVEV (reference sequence). The CDR3 bases are TGTGCCAGCAGTCGATTCCTCCCCGACAGGGGTCACGAGCAGTACTTC. The encoded protein is CASSRFLPDRGHEQYF.

V gene TRBV19 combines with J gene TRBJ1-1; 8 bases match TRBD1. The V and J ends lost 6 bases and 7 bases, in that order; junction bases with no gene match: 4. CDR1 and CDR2 (germline): LNHDA, SQIVND (reference sequence). The CDR3 runs to 12 residues. This CDR3 reads CASRQGAYEAFF. Written as DNA, the CDR3 is TGTGCCAGTAGGCAGGGGGCATATGAAGCTTTCTTT.

On this clone: The sample contains more than one DNA sequence encoding this CDR3. The chain carries TRBV4-1 and TRBJ1-2, with D perhaps TRBD1 (6 bases). The CDR3 spans 14 residues. The V end was cut by 1 base, the J end by 4 bases, with 10 bases between. Germline CDR1 MGHRA, CDR2 YSYEKL. The CDR3 nucleotides are TGCGCCAGCAGCCAAGGAACAGGGACCTATGGCTACACCTTC. Translated, it gives CASSQGTGTYGYTF.

This chain links TRBV27 with TRBJ2-1; D call uncertain. Germline V lookup: CDR1 MNHEY, CDR2 SMNVEV (reference sequence). The CDR3 runs to 13 residues. With 5 bases removed from V and 5 bases from J, the gap between germline ends came to 10 bases. Here the CDR3 DNA reads TGTGCCAGCAGTCTCTCAATACACAATGAGCAGTTCTTC. Protein product: CASSLSIHNEQFF.

A single count supports this clone. The rearrangement joins TRBV27 to TRBJ2-7; maybe TRBD1 (6 bases). In germline, CDR1 is MNHEY, CDR2 SMNVEV (reference sequence). The CDR3 is 14 residues long. V was trimmed by 5 bases and J by 1 base, leaving 12 bases between them. The DNA of the CDR3 is TGTGCCAGCAGTGAACAGGGACGATCCTACGAGCAGTACTTC. It specifies CASSEQGRSYEQYF.

The V and J genes are TRBV5-1 and TRBJ1-2, with TRBD1 identical over 7 bases. Germline CDR1 SGHRS, CDR2 YFSETQ. V gave up 5 bases and J gave up 2 bases; unmatched junction bases: 12. The length of the CDR3 is 16 residues. The DNA of the CDR3 is TGCGCCAGCAGAGACCCAACGGGACAGTCAAACTATGGCTACACCTTC. Translation: CASRDPTGQSNYGYTF. Using reference TRBV5-1 and TRBJ1-2 for the parts outside the CDR3, the full variable domain is KAGVTQTPRYLIKTRGQQVTLSCSPISGHRSVSWYQQTPGQGLQFLFEYFSETQRNKGNFPGRFSGRQFSNSRSEMNVSTLELGDSALYLCASRDPTGQSNYGYTFGSGTRLTVV.

This clone appeared once. The CDR3 coding sequence is TGTGCCAGTAGTATGACGAGGTTATACTACAATGAGCAGTTCTTC. Translating gives CASSMTRLYYNEQFF. V usage is TRBV19 and J usage is TRBJ2-1; D ambiguous. V gave up 3 bases and J gave up 3 bases, with 12 bases separating them. Germline CDR1 LNHDA, CDR2 SQIVND (reference sequence). The CDR3 contains 15 residues.

The chain uses TRBV28 and TRBJ2-5, with 7 nucleotides matching TRBD1. This CDR3 has 13 amino acids. Germline assignment: CDR1 MDHEN and CDR2 SYDVKM. The V gene end was trimmed by 7 bases and the J gene end by 10 bases; junction bases not matched to a gene: 12. CDR3 in DNA: TGTGCCAGCAACCCTAGACAGGGATTGGACCAGTACTTC. Translated, it gives CASNPRQGLDQYF.

V usage is TRBV6-1 and J usage is TRBJ2-7; a weak D match, TRBD1 (6 bases). Germline V gene data show CDR1 as MNHNS and CDR2 as SASEGT. The CDR3 spans 13 residues. The V end was cut by 3 bases, the J end by 7 bases, with 13 bases between. In DNA form, the CDR3 reads TGTGCCAGCAGTGATAGGGGGTTGGGGGAGCAGTACTTC. It specifies CASSDRGLGEQYF.

On this clone: In the same sample, other DNA sequences code for this CDR3. J is TRBJ2-1 and V is TRBV20-1; D not resolved. V lost 6 bases and J 3 bases, leaving 3 bases between the germline ends. The CDR3 extends over 10 amino acids. Germline V gene lookup returns CDR1 DFQATT and CDR2 SNEGSKA (reference sequence). CDR3: CSAHYNEQFF. CDR3 nucleotides: TGCAGTGCCCACTACAATGAGCAGTTCTTC.

The genes are TRBV19 and TRBJ2-1; TRBD1 might be the D (5 bases). The V end was cut by 3 bases, the J end by 6 bases, with 15 bases between. Germline lookup yields CDR1 LNHDA and CDR2 SQIVND (reference sequence). The CDR3 spans 15 residues. In DNA form, the CDR3 reads TGTGCCAGTAGTATTGGAGCGACAGCGAGCAATGAGCAGTTCTTC. This encodes CASSIGATASNEQFF. Full variable domain (outside the CDR3, taken from reference TRBV19 and TRBJ2-1): DGGITQSPKYLFRKEGQNVTLSCEQNLNHDAMYWYRQDPGQGLRLIYYSQIVNDFQKGDIAEGYSVSREKKESFPLTVTSAQKNPTAFYLCASSIGATASNEQFFGPGTRLTVL.

The gene calls are TRBV5-6 and TRBJ2-5, with 10 bases that match TRBD2. The CDR3 runs to 17 residues. V lost 4 bases and J lost 5; bases outside the gene matches: 14. The germline V gene has CDR1 SGHDT and CDR2 YYEEEE. The CDR3 spells CASSPVPSGRAVETQYF. CDR3 nucleotide sequence: TGTGCCAGCAGCCCCGTCCCCAGCGGGAGGGCCGTGGAGACCCAGTACTTC.

The rearrangement uses TRBV11-2 and TRBJ2-5; D is possibly TRBD1 or TRBD2 (6 bases each). Germline lookup yields CDR1 SGHAT and CDR2 FQNNGV. The length of the CDR3 is 17 residues. V was clipped by 1 base and J by 2 bases, with 17 bases between them. In DNA, the CDR3 is TGTGCCAGCAGCTTAGGGGTAGGAGGGGGGATTCAAGAGACCCAGTACTTC. It codes for CASSLGVGGGIQETQYF.

The chain recombines TRBV6-1 with TRBJ2-5; 8 bases line up with TRBD1. V trimming: 3 bases; J trimming: 1 base; junction bases outside the gene matches: 7. Per the germline V gene, CDR1 is MNHNS and CDR2 is SASEGT. This CDR3 has 16 amino acids. CDR3 protein: CASSEDRAPFQETQYF. CDR3 coding DNA: TGTGCCAGCAGTGAGGACAGGGCCCCTTTCCAAGAGACCCAGTACTTC.

This sequence joins TRBV7-3 and TRBJ1-2; 9 nucleotides agree with TRBD1. Germline V gives CDR1 SGHTA, CDR2 FQGTGA. The CDR3 runs to 17 residues. Trimming at V came to 0 bases and at J to 4 bases, leaving 9 bases not matched to a gene. The CDR3 sequence is CASSLTGDRAASYGYTF. The CDR3 region has the DNA TGTGCCAGCAGCTTAACGGGGGACAGGGCCGCCTCCTATGGCTACACCTTC.

J is TRBJ2-7 and V is TRBV5-1; 7 bases are a match to TRBD1. The germline V gene encodes CDR1 SGHRS and CDR2 YFSETQ. The V and J ends lost 4 bases and 2 bases, in that order; junction bases with no gene match: 6. The CDR3 extends over 14 amino acids. The chain's CDR3 is CASSPDREAYEQYF. CDR3 sequence (DNA): TGCGCCAGCAGCCCAGACAGGGAAGCCTACGAGCAGTACTTC.

Regarding this clone: Different DNA sequences within this sample yield the same CDR3. The chain joins TRBV10-3 to TRBJ1-1, with D tentatively TRBD1 (6 bases). V gave up 3 bases and J gave up 8 bases, with 7 bases separating them. Germline loops: CDR1 ENHRY, CDR2 SYGVKD. The CDR3 has 11 amino acids. Here the CDR3 reads CAISDGTEAFF. The CDR3 DNA is TGTGCCATCAGTGATGGGACAGAAGCTTTCTTT.